Listed below are T cell receptor beta chains from one sample, sequenced in a study of T cell responses to AZD1222 COVID-19 vaccine. Produced via immunoSEQ multiplex PCR; TCRdb's table is partial and in-frame only. The data show approximately 160,000 clones, about 91% seen once. The sequencing used peripheral blood, collected on day 0 of AZD1222 vaccination. These receptors were taken from an adult in good health. Both conserved end residues are part of each CDR3. The D gene is left open where the match is weak. Part of the rows lack a size; the others show once, few, many or a class for expanded clones.

d_gene	abundance	j_gene	v_gene	CDR3aa	CDR3nt
TRBD2	-	TRBJ2-1	TRBV6-4	CASSDSSGGSNEQFF	TGTGCCAGCAGTGACTCTAGCGGGGGCTCCAATGAGCAGTTCTTC
-	-	TRBJ1-5	TRBV18	CASSWGGINQPQHF	TGTGCCAGCTCATGGGGGGGAATCAATCAGCCCCAGCATTTT
-	-	TRBJ2-1	TRBV12-3/TRBV12-4	CASSLFSSQEQFF	TGTGCCAGCAGTCTTTTTTCGAGTCAGGAGCAGTTCTTC
-	-	TRBJ1-4	TRBV9	CASSEGGVPNEKLFF	TGTGCCAGCAGCGAGGGTGGAGTGCCAAATGAAAAACTGTTTTTT
-	-	TRBJ1-5	TRBV6-5	CASSRTGNQPQHF	TGTGCCAGCAGTCGGACAGGCAATCAGCCCCAGCATTTT
TRBD1	-	TRBJ2-7	TRBV6-2/TRBV6-3	CASSYSVSRDRVREQYF	TGTGCCAGCAGTTATAGTGTGTCCCGGGACAGGGTTCGCGAGCAGTACTTC
-	-	TRBJ2-2	TRBV24-1	CATSEGPNTGELFF	TGTGCCACCAGTGAGGGTCCGAACACCGGGGAGCTGTTTTTT
-	-	TRBJ2-2	TRBV6-5	CASMWTLNTGELFF	TGTGCCAGCATGTGGACTCTCAACACCGGGGAGCTGTTTTTT
-	-	TRBJ2-3	TRBV7-8	CASSRISSRTDTQYF	TGTGCCAGCAGCCGGATCTCAAGTCGCACAGATACGCAGTATTTT
-	once	TRBJ2-1	TRBV7-3	CASSLNWGNYNEQFF	TGTGCCAGCAGCTTAAACTGGGGGAACTACAATGAGCAGTTCTTC
TRBD1	few	TRBJ2-7	TRBV20-1	CSASRGHEQYF	TGCAGTGCTTCCAGGGGGCACGAGCAGTACTTC
-	-	TRBJ2-7	TRBV7-9	CASSLAVGSSYEQYF	TGTGCCAGCAGCTTAGCGGTGGGGAGCTCCTACGAGCAGTACTTC
TRBD2	-	TRBJ2-7	TRBV6-2/TRBV6-3	CASSYRLAGKTYEQYF	TGTGCCAGCAGTTACAGGCTAGCGGGGAAAACCTACGAGCAGTACTTC
-	-	TRBJ1-1	TRBV2	CASSWRGTRGLDTEAFF	TGTGCCAGCAGTTGGAGGGGCACCAGGGGTTTGGACACTGAAGCTTTCTTT
-	-	TRBJ1-1	TRBV5-4	CASSSPGAEAFF	TGTGCCAGCAGCTCGCCCGGGGCTGAAGCTTTCTTT
TRBD1	-	TRBJ1-5	TRBV5-1	CASDRDRGDQPQHF	TGCGCCAGCGACCGGGACAGGGGCGATCAGCCCCAGCATTTT
-	once	TRBJ2-2	TRBV6-6	CASVASRVVGELFF	TGTGCCAGCGTGGCCTCCCGGGTGGTCGGGGAGCTGTTTTTT
-	-	TRBJ1-1	TRBV6-1	CASSEYGGLVAFF	TGTGCCAGCAGTGAATATGGGGGGTTGGTTGCTTTCTTT
TRBD1	-	TRBJ1-2	TRBV11-1	CASSGGQGRIRYGYTF	TGTGCCAGCAGCGGGGGACAGGGGAGGATCCGCTATGGCTACACCTTC
-	-	TRBJ1-6	TRBV11-3	CASSLDRAGDSPLHF	TGTGCCAGCAGCTTAGATCGGGCAGGGGATTCACCCCTCCACTTT
TRBD2	-	TRBJ2-1	TRBV23-1	CASRPTLAGGYNEQFF	TGCGCCAGCAGACCAACCCTAGCGGGAGGATACAATGAGCAGTTCTTC
-	-	TRBJ2-1	TRBV10-3	CAISESSSAKQFF	TGTGCCATCAGTGAGTCGAGTTCAGCGAAACAGTTCTTC
-	-	TRBJ1-3	TRBV6-5	CASSYSSSTGNTIYF	TGTGCCAGCAGTTACTCGAGTAGCACTGGAAACACCATATATTTT
TRBD1	-	TRBJ2-2	TRBV4-3	CASSQLPGTGFAGELFF	TGCGCCAGCAGCCAACTTCCCGGGACAGGTTTTGCAGGGGAGCTGTTTTTT
-	-	TRBJ1-1	TRBV7-7	CASSFGDILHHGLCGAFF	TGTGCTAGCAGCTTCGGGGACATTTTGCACCACGGCCTTTGTGGAGCTTTCTTT
TRBD1	-	TRBJ2-7	TRBV5-1	CASSPWTGTSEQYF	TGCGCCAGCAGCCCGTGGACAGGGACCTCCGAGCAGTACTTC
-	once	TRBJ2-1	TRBV29-1	CSVTRNSYNEQFF	TGCAGCGTCACGCGGAACTCCTACAATGAGCAGTTCTTC
-	-	TRBJ2-5	TRBV28	CASSPPQGWGTQYF	TGTGCCAGCAGTCCGCCCCAGGGGTGGGGGACCCAGTACTTC
TRBD1	-	TRBJ2-7	TRBV5-5	CASSGGGTGLSASSYEQYF	TGTGCCAGCAGCGGGGGCGGGACAGGGTTGTCCGCCAGCTCCTACGAGCAGTACTTC
TRBD1	-	TRBJ1-2	TRBV7-9	CASSLDRFQGDGNYGYTF	TGTGCCAGCAGCTTAGATCGGTTCCAGGGGGATGGGAACTATGGCTACACCTTC
TRBD2	once	TRBJ2-1	TRBV9	CASSPGGGAYNEQFF	TGTGCCAGCAGCCCCGGGGGGGGCGCTTACAATGAGCAGTTCTTC
TRBD2	-	TRBJ2-7	TRBV4-1	CASSPNSGRAREQYF	TGCGCCAGCAGCCCTAATAGCGGGAGGGCCCGGGAGCAGTACTTC
TRBD1	once	TRBJ2-3	TRBV19	CASTLRQGTADTQYF	TGTGCCAGTACCCTAAGACAGGGGACCGCAGATACGCAGTATTTT
-	-	TRBJ2-1	TRBV7-9	CASSLPPDEQFF	TGTGCCAGCAGCCTCCCCCCAGATGAGCAGTTCTTC
-	-	TRBJ1-1	TRBV27	CASSVPGGQAFF	TGTGCCAGCAGCGTTCCCGGAGGACAAGCTTTCTTT